Below, one T cell receptor beta chain is given with its context. Deletions cut 6 bases from V and 2 bases from J, with 11 bases between. Per germline, CDR1 PRHDT and CDR2 FYEKMQ (reference sequence). The CDR3 has 14 amino acids. This specimen belongs to a study of cytomegalovirus exposure and HLA in healthy donors. The protocol was immunoSEQ multiplex PCR, while the TCRdb copy is restricted to in-frame clones and leaves out a portion. The repertoire consists of just under 150,000 clones, with 87% occurring once and the leading ten covering roughly 4.3%. The clonotype was recovered from a man aged 18 to 30 in good health and CMV-seropositive. The sample comprised PBMCs. The genes are TRBV13 and TRBJ1-5, with D perhaps matching TRBD1 (5 bases). As DNA, the CDR3 is TGTGCCAGCAGTCGCCGGGGGGGCAATCAGCCCCAGCATTTT. It translates to CASSRRGGNQPQHF.